This T cell receptor (beta chain) was profiled in a study of high-grade serous ovarian cancer treatment subgroups (dated by TCRdb to the early 2020s). About the study as a whole: On average, sequencing produced about 14,000 reads and 6,500 to 9,000 unique TCR beta rearrangements for each sample. TCR beta repertoires were profiled in patients with high-grade serous ovarian cancer who were grouped, under a laparoscopic triage algorithm, by complete gross resection or by neoadjuvant chemotherapy response. One primary tumor sample and two metastatic tumor samples were collected from each patient, for a total of 90 or so samples. The cohort comprised about 30 patients: around ten with no residual disease after primary surgery (R0), around ten excellent NACT responders, and around ten poor NACT responders.

The CDR3 has 15 amino acids, counting the end cysteine and phenylalanine. CDR3 DNA only is kept here, 45 bases in frame from base 1. The germline V gene supplies CDR1 MNHEY and CDR2 SVGAGI. Trimming at the junction amounts to 2 bases on V and 3 bases on J, and the germline ends lie 13 bases apart. High-throughput TCR profiling via ImmunoSEQ was performed on the approximately 90 tumor samples. The paper's data handling went like this. Repertoire diversity metrics included richness (unique productive sequences), clonality, evenness and relatedness; Bhattacharyya coefficient assessed similarity between samples. A sensitivity analysis that removed TCRs with fewer than two reads produced consistent conclusions. The source is immuneACCESS, and TCRdb retained only in-frame sequences with V and J called. Part of the clones is not carried over; for the studies checked, unresolved V genes explain less than half of this, and the remainder is unexplained. V and J calls and clone size come straight from that table; D and trimming were deduced from the DNA. Present in this sample are around 16,000 clones, approximately 73% of which were seen just once. Of the sample, approximately 5% falls within the top ten clones.

On this clone: What this receptor recognizes is not known. There are no base qualities to consult, and no much larger clone falls within one base.

The tumor samples were collected prior to definitive surgery or chemotherapy. Genomic DNA extraction was performed by the MD Anderson Biospecimen Extraction Resource, and TCR sequencing was carried out by the MD Anderson Cancer Genomics Laboratory. Points the paper makes about the study in general: TCR clonal relatedness showed a positive correlation with neoantigen level and a trend toward positive correlation with copy number variation and mutation load from whole-genome sequencing. Because bulk tumor TCR sequencing provided no spatial information, insight into HGSC tumor complexity and diversity was limited. TCR repertoire analyses focused on CDR3; CDR1 and CDR2 were not analyzed. Repertoire similarity between tumors from the same patient ranged from about 0.095 to 0.85, while tumors from different patients showed almost no similarity.

The sequence was collected from a human donor with high-grade serous ovarian cancer. The rearranged chain carries TRBV6-5 and TRBJ1-1; the D segment could be TRBD1, given 6 matching bases. Sequencing used tumor tissue. The nucleotide sequence is TGTGCCAGCAGTTACAATGGGGGGCGCGACACTGAAGCTTTCTTT. Its protein reads: CASSYNGGRDTEAFF.